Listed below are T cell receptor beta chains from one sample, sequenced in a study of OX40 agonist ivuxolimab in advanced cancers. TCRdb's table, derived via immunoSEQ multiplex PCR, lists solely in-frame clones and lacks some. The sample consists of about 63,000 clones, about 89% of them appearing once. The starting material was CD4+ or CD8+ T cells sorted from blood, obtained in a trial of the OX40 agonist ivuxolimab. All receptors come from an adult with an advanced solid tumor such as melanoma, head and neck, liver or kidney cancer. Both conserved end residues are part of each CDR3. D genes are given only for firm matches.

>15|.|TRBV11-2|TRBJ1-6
CASSFDSTYNSPLHF
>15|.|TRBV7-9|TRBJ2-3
CASSPRDTNTDTQYF
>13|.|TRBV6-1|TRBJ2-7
CASSWVSSYEQYF
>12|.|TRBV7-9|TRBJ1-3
CASSLGDYFLYF
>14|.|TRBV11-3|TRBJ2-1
CASSPSAGYNEQFF
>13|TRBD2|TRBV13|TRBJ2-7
CASSFERGYEQHF
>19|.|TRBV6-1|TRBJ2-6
CASSEFRGALFAGANVLTF
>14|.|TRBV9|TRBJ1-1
CASSVSRLNTEAFF
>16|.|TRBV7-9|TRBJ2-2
CATQVPGASVLGELFF
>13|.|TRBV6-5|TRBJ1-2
CASSYSEGYGYTF
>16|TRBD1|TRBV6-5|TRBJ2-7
CASSYSTGQISYEQYF
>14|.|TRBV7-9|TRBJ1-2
CASSFTAPNYGYTF
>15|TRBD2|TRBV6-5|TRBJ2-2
CASSYSTSGRGGVFF
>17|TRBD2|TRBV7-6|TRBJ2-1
CASSLALPRLAGDEQFF
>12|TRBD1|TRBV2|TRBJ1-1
CASRTGSTEAFF
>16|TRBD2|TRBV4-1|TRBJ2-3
CASSQEGLAATDTQYF
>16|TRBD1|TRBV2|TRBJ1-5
CANRDRGPPVDQPQHF
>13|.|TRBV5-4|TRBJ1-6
CASSLEGNSPLHF
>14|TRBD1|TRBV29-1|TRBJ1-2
CSVELPDRVYGYTF
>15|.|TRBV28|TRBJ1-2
CASSFPGTTNYGYTF
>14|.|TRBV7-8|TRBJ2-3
CASSPMREIDTQYF
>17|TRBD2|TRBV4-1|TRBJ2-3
CASSQGLAGPGTDTQYF
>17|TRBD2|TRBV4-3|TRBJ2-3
CASSQDYASGNPDTQYF
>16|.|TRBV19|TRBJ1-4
CASSTGLVGVNEKLFF
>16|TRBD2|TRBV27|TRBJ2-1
CASATSAWSSYNEQFF
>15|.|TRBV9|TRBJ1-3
CASSVAWGSGNTIYF
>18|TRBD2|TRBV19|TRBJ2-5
CASSMAPLAGVSVETQYF
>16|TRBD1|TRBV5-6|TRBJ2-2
CASSWEGQGWTGELFF
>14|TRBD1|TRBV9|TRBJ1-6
CASSTTGGMAPLHF
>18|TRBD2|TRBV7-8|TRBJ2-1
CASSLRLAGGPSYNEQFF
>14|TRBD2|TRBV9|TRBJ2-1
CASSVEGLVNEQFF
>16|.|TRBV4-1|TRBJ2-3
CASSHGPAASTDTQYF
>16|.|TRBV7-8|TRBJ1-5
CASSPPPPGGNQPQHF
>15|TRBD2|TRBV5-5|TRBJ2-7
CVSSWGLAVTYEQYF
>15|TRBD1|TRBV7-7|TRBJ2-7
CASSYGTGISYEQYF
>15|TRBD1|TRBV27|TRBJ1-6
CASSGTGQGISPLHF
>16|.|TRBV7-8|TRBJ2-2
CASSNYPDTLTGELFF
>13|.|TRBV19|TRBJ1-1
CASSPGRDTEAFF
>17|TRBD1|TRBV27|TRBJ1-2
CASSGGQGGPIYYGYTF
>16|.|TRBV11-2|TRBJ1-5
CASSSGTAARNQPQHF
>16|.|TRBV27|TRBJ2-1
CASSLSARRSYNEQFF
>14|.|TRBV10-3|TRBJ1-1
CAISGVKSNTEAFF
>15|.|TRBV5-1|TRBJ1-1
CASSLVGAVNTEAFF
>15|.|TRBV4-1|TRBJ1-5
CASSQGRTANQPQHF
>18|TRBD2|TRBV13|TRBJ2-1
CASSSMTSGVVPYNEQFF